Included here is one T cell receptor beta chain sequence, with context. The data stem from a study of blood T cell repertoires in COVID-19. On the study more broadly: Sites across the United States, Italy and Spain contributed samples from acute and convalescent COVID-19. Nucleic acid was either cDNA or gDNA, and it came from T cells, B-cell-depleted T cells, or PBMCs.

Clones were sequenced by immunoSEQ multiplex PCR, and TCRdb holds only the in-frame ones, with some missing. The sample consists of 150,000 to 200,000 clones, under 80% of them appearing once. The germline gives CDR1 MGHDK, CDR2 SYGVNS. This CDR3 contains 15 residues. Participants were aged about 18 to 90 years, lived in over 20 US areas, and enrolled virtually. Sample: PBMCs or T cells enriched from blood (not recorded which). This TCR was recovered from a woman in her fifties or sixties with acute COVID-19. This chain uses TRBV25-1 with TRBJ2-7; the D gene is possibly TRBD1 (5 bases). In DNA form, the CDR3 reads TGTGCCAGCAGTGCGAATTCAGCCCTGCTCCCGCCAGGGCGCGTC. It encodes CASSANSALLPPGRV.